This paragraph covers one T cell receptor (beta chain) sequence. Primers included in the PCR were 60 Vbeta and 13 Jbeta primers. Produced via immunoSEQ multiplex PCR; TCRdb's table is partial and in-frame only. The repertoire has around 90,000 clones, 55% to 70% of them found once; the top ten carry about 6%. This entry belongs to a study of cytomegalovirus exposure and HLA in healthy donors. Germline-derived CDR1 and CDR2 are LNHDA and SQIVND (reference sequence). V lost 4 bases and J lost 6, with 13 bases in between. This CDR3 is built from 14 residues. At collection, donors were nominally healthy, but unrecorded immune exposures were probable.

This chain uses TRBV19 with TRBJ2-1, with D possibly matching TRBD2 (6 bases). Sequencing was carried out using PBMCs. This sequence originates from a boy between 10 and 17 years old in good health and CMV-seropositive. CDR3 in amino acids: CASSRGERGNEQFF. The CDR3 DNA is TGTGCCAGTAGTAGGGGGGAGAGGGGCAATGAGCAGTTCTTC.